This record concerns one TCR beta chain sequence. Primers included in the PCR were 60 Vbeta and 13 Jbeta primers. Here immunoSEQ multiplex PCR was the method, and the copy in TCRdb shows in-frame clones only, minus some. The sample holds about 140,000 clones; 70% to 90% are singletons and the top ten take 0.51%. The data derive from a study of cytomegalovirus exposure and HLA in healthy donors. This CDR3 has 17 residues. Germline values: CDR1 LNHDA, CDR2 SQIVND (reference sequence). V was pared by 7 bases and J by 6 bases, with 24 bases between. This receptor was identified in a woman in her forties in good health and CMV-seronegative. The sequenced material came from PBMCs. The chain employs TRBV19 and TRBJ1-4; weak D call: TRBD1 (5 bases). The CDR3 protein is CASIPTPDRQRHEKLFF. CDR3 DNA sequence: TGTGCCAGTATCCCCACCCCCGACAGACAGCGACATGAAAAACTGTTTTTT. The full variable domain, rest sourced from reference TRBV19 and TRBJ1-4, is DGGITQSPKYLFRKEGQNVTLSCEQNLNHDAMYWYRQDPGQGLRLIYYSQIVNDFQKGDIAEGYSVSREKKESFPLTVTSAQKNPTAFYLCASIPTPDRQRHEKLFFGSGTQLSVL.